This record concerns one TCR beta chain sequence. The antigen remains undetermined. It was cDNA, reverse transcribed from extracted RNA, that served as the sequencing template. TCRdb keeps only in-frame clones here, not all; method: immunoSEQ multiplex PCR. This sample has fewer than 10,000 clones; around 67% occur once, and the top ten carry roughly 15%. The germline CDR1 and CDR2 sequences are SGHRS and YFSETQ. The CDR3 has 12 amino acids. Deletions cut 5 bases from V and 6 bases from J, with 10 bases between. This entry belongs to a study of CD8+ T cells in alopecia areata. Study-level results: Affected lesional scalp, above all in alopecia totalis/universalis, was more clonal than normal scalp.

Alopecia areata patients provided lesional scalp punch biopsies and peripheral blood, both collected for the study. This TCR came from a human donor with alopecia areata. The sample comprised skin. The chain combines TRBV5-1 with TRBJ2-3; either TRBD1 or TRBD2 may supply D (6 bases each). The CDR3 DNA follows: TGCGCCAGCAGTCGGAGGGGGGATACGCAGTATTTT. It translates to CASSRRGDTQYF.